A single T cell receptor (beta chain) is shown here with its context. The data were obtained in a study of T cells in Graves' hyperthyroidism and ophthalmopathy. Study-level information: Pretreatment peripheral blood was obtained at initial diagnosis.

Researchers amplified the TCR beta CDR3 regions from RNA transcripts. HTBI primers were the set used in a first-round RT-PCR of the TCR CDR3. One entry per CDR3 protein, called by TCRdb with MiXCR from the multiplex PCR reads. The sample gives hundreds of thousands of distinct CDR3 sequences, around a third of which show up once; more than 25% is in the top ten. Looked up from germline, CDR1 is SQVTM and CDR2 is ANQGSEA. The CDR3 covers 12 residues. V was pared by 6 bases and J by 0 bases, with 7 bases between. The clonotype was recovered from a woman in her 40s with Graves' hyperthyroidism. The sequencing input was blood. The rearrangement joins TRBV29-1 to TRBJ2-3, with D tentatively TRBD1 or TRBD2 (5 bases each). The CDR3 loop is CSVWDSTDTQYF. CDR3 DNA sequence: TGCAGCGTGTGGGACAGCACAGATACGCAGTATTTT.